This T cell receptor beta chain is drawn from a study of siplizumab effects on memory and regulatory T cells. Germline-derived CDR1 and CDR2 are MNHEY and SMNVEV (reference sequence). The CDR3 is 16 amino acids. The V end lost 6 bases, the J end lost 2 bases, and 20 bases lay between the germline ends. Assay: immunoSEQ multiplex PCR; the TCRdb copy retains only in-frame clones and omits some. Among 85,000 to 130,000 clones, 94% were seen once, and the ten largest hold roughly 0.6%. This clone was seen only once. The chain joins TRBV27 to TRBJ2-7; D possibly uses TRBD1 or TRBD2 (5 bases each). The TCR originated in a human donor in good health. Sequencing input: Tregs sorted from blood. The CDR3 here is CASSPRGPSYTYEQYF. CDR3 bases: TGTGCCAGCAGCCCTCGGGGCCCATCTTATACCTACGAGCAGTACTTC.